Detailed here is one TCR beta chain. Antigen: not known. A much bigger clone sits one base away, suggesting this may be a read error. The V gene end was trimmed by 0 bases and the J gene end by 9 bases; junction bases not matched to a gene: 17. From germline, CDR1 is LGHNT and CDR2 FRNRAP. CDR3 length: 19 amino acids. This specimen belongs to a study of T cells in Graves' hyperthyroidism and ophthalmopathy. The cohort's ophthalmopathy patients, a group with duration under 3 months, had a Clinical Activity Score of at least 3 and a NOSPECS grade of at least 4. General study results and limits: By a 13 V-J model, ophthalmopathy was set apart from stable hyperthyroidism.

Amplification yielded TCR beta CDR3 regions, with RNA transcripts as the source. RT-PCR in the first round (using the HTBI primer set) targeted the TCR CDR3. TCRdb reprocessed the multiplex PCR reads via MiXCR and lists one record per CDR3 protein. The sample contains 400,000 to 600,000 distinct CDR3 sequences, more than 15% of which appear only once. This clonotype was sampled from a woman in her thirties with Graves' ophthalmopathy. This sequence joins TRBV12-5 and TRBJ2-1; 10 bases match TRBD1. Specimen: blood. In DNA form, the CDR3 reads TGTGCTAGTGGTTTGGTACACCTCTTCCAGCGGACAGGGGGTAGTGAGCAGTTCTTC. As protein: CASGLVHLFQRTGGSEQFF.